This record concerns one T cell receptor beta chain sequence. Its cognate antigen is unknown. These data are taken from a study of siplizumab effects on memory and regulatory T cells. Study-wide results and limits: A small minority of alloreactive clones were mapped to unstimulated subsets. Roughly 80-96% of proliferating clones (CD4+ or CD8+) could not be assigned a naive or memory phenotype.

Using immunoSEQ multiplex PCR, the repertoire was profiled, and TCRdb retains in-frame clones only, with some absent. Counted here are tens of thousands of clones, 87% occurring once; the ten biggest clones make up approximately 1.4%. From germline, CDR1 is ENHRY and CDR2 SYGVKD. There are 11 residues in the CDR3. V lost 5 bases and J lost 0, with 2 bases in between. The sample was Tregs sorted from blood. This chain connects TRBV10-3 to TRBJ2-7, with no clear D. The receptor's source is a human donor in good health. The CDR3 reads CAISNSYEQYF. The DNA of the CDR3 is TGTGCCATCAGTAACTCCTACGAGCAGTACTTC.